This T cell receptor beta chain was captured in a study of shared clonotypes between healthy human individuals (TCRdb year 2020). Describing the broader study: A couple of women and a few men aged 18 to 49 years were included in the cohort. For each donor, three plates each were used for CD4 naive and CD4 memory, two plates were used for CD8 naive, and one plate was used for CD8 memory. The study deeply sequenced blood TCR repertoires of roughly five healthy adults to estimate repertoire size and the extent of clonotype sharing between individuals. Different laboratories and diverse techniques were used to prepare libraries and sequence TCR repertoires, to increase sequencing depth and limit assay-specific biases. Per donor, leukapheresis produced somewhere between about 0.9 and 9.5 billion PBMCs. Overall study outcomes, separate from this receptor: Compared with non-shared clonotypes, clonotypes shared by all four sorted-subset donors had higher generation probabilities. Sampling was restricted to blood, and TCR repertoires in tissue are likely to differ from TCR repertoires in blood. The small number of donors limited the genetic and exposure-history diversity represented. Sharing across a handful of donors was observed for about 5% of naive CD4, 3.5% of naive CD8, 2% to 2.5% of memory CD4, and roughly 0.4% of memory CD8 clonotypes. Estimated clonotype richness was generally larger for naive than for memory subsets. Incomplete sequencing was indicated by rarefaction of sorted-subset datasets, despite the large sequencing depth. Based on pairwise subsampling, the degree of clonotype sharing among donors was expected to be affected by sequencing depth.

Using the deep immunoSEQ assay, multiplex PCR amplified TCR CDR3 regions from genomic DNA. For each cell subset, the extracted genomic DNA was distributed evenly across all wells of several immunoSEQ 96-well plates, and each plate served as one replicate. For sorted subsets, approximately 200 ng of genomic DNA, equivalent to 30,000 or so T cell genomes, went into each replicate PCR. Purified libraries were quantified with a Qubit 3.0 fluorometer, sized on a Bioanalyzer 2100, and re-quantified with the KAPA Library Quantification kit. A separate single-read 150-cycle Illumina NextSeq 550 flow cell was used to sequence each immunoSEQ 96-well plate. Concerning the study's data processing: The immunoSEQ output contained only junctional sequences without quality scores, so filtering could not match that applied to full-length reads. Sequences were annotated with PyIR, a Python wrapper for IgBLAST v1.9, and V/J genes and CDR3 were assigned using IMGT germline references. Reads were filtered out if the reads had weak V/J assignments (E-value above 1e-6), no CDR3, stop codons, out-of-frame junctions, or ambiguous translated residues. V3J clonotypes were defined as sequences sharing the same inferred V gene, J gene, and CDR3 amino acid sequence. To compute the percentage overlap between repertoires, the number of shared unique clonotypes was divided by the size of the smaller repertoire. Three approaches were used to assess repertoire richness: RTK rarefaction, the Chao1 estimator, and Recon v2.1 estimates of unobserved clonotypes. Generation probabilities for all TCRbeta clonotypes obtained by the gDNA method from a few donors were computed using OLGA. The source is immuneACCESS, and TCRdb retained only in-frame sequences with V and J called. Part of the clones is not carried over; for the studies checked, unresolved V genes explain less than half of this, and the remainder is unexplained. V, J and clone size are those of that table, while D and trimming were read from the DNA. A total of under 2.5 million clones appear in this sample, 85% to 95% of them only once. Of the sample, around 0.35% is held by the ten largest clones.

Donors were healthy HIV-negative adults with no recently reported acute infections or vaccinations. Every donor was a Caucasian adult living in Nashville, Tennessee, USA. CD4+ T cells were enriched through magnetic negative selection, after which naive cells were positively selected on CD45RA and the remaining negative fraction served as the memory subset. After blood collection by leukapheresis, PBMCs were isolated using Ficoll-Histopaque density gradient centrifugation and then cryopreserved in the vapor phase of liquid nitrogen. Analytical flow cytometry was used to check the purity and quantity of every magnetically sorted T cell population. From each sorted fraction, genomic DNA was isolated and quantified by UV absorbance on a Nanodrop 2000c. Points on this clone: The antigen it recognizes is unknown. One base away there is no much larger clone; base qualities are not given.

The CDR3 goes from the cysteine to the phenylalanine over 16 residues. Here the CDR3 DNA is all that survives: 48 bases in frame from base 1. V is pruned by 0 bases and J by 10 bases, leaving 7 bases of the junction without a gene match. The CDR1 and CDR2 encoded by the germline V gene are SGHRS and YFSETQ. Material for sequencing was naive CD4+ T cells from PBMCs. The cell subset or site label, read with the paper, signifies: CD45RA+ positively selected. Rearrangement joined TRBV5-1 to TRBJ2-1, and 13 junction bases match TRBD2. The clonotype comes from a man aged 18 to 30 in good health. Some clones in this sample may be carry-over from other donors' samples. The nucleotide sequence reads TGCGCCAGCAGCTTGGATCTTGGACTAGCGGGAGTGGAGCAGTTCTTC. Its product reads: CASSLDLGLAGVEQFF. Joined to the reference TRBV5-1 and TRBJ2-1 proteins, this CDR3 gives the full variable domain: KAGVTQTPRYLIKTRGQQVTLSCSPISGHRSVSWYQQTPGQGLQFLFEYFSETQRNKGNFPGRFSGRQFSNSRSEMNVSTLELGDSALYLCASSLDLGLAGVEQFFGPGTRLTVL.